This T cell receptor beta chain originates from a study of identical twins. MiXCR, applied by TCRdb to the 5' RACE reads, yields one record per CDR3 protein. The profile covers around 340,000 distinct CDR3 sequences, with roughly 9% appearing a single time and under 9.5% taken by the ten largest. The table lists this clonotype with many counts. V was trimmed by 6 bases and J by 0 bases, leaving 15 bases between them. This CDR3 is built from 16 residues. Germline loops: CDR1 MGHDK, CDR2 SYGVNS. Sequenced sample: naive T cells sorted from blood. The sequence derives from a woman in her forties or fifties in good health. This chain links TRBV25-1 with TRBJ1-3; D unclear. For the CDR3, the DNA is TGTGCCAGCAGCCGAAAGGGCCCCAACTCTGGAAACACCATATATTTT. Its translation is CASSRKGPNSGNTIYF.